The 13 T cell receptor beta chains reported below all come from one sample, sequenced in a study of blood T cell repertoires in COVID-19 (TCRdb year 2020). Library construction relied on the immunoSEQ multiplex PCR assay. As stored in TCRdb, this immuneACCESS dataset retains in-frame rearrangements with V and J assigned. A fraction of the clones does not appear; measured against another copy, unresolved V genes explain less than half of the discrepancy, and the remainder lacks a known reason. The table for this sample lists about 180,000 clones; roughly 85% of them were counted only once. The leading ten clones occupy 5% to 8% of the sample. Sequenced material: PBMCs or T cells enriched from blood (not recorded which). These receptors were taken from a middle-aged man who had recovered from COVID-19.

A few counts support this clone. This chain's CDR3 is CASSVGASGGAETQYF. Written as DNA, the CDR3 is TGTGCCAGCAGCGTAGGGGCTAGCGGGGGTGCCGAGACCCAGTACTTC. The J gene is TRBJ2-5, the V gene TRBV9; 10 bases map to TRBD2. The CDR3 has 16 amino acids. The trim removed 0 bases at V and 5 bases at J, leaving 7 bases unmatched. Looked up from germline, CDR1 is SGDLS and CDR2 is YYNGEE.

The DNA for the CDR3 is TGTGCCAGCACCTCACGGGCAGGGGGCGCCTATGGCTACACCTTC. It specifies CASTSRAGGAYGYTF. The J gene is TRBJ1-2, the V gene TRBV6-5; 8 bases line up with TRBD1. The junction had 11 bases not matched to a gene; V was cut back by 7 bases and J by 4 bases. Per germline, CDR1 MNHEY and CDR2 SVGAGI. This CDR3 comprises 15 residues.

The chain joins TRBV14 to TRBJ2-5; the D gene is possibly TRBD2 (5 bases). This CDR3 is built from 13 residues. Germline V lookup: CDR1 SGHDN, CDR2 FVKESK. V gave up 6 bases and J gave up 2 bases, with 10 bases separating them. The CDR3 DNA is TGTGCCAGCAGTATCGAGGGTCAAGAGACCCAGTACTTC. Residues: CASSIEGQETQYF.

The CDR3 region has the DNA TGTGCCAGCAGCTCAGGGGGTGCAGGTGAAAAACTGTTTTTT. This gives the protein CASSSGGAGEKLFF. The gene calls are TRBV9 and TRBJ1-4, with 7 bases fitting TRBD1. CDR3 size: 14 residues. V lost 4 bases to trimming and J lost 7 bases; unmatched junction nucleotides: 7. The germline gives CDR1 SGDLS, CDR2 YYNGEE.

The chain employs TRBV5-1 and TRBJ1-6, with D perhaps matching TRBD1 (5 bases). Germline V gene lookup returns CDR1 SGHRS and CDR2 YFSETQ. The CDR3 runs to 16 residues. V lost 0 bases and J 9 bases, leaving 16 bases between the germline ends. This CDR3 reads CASSLVPGGGGSPLHF. The CDR3 bases are TGCGCCAGCAGCTTGGTACCGGGGGGAGGCGGTTCACCCCTCCACTTT. Together with reference TRBV5-1 and TRBJ1-6, the CDR3 gives the full variable domain: KAGVTQTPRYLIKTRGQQVTLSCSPISGHRSVSWYQQTPGQGLQFLFEYFSETQRNKGNFPGRFSGRQFSNSRSEMNVSTLELGDSALYLCASSLVPGGGGSPLHFGNGTRLTVT.

This chain joins TRBV29-1 and TRBJ1-4, with 8 bases lining up with TRBD1. The germline CDR1 and CDR2 sequences are SQVTM and ANQGSEA. Unmatched junction bases numbered 5, after V lost 4 bases and J lost 1 base. The CDR3 sequence is 15 residues long. The CDR3 reads CSVAGGGRTNEKLFF. DNA for the CDR3: TGCAGCGTTGCAGGGGGCGGTCGAACTAATGAAAAACTGTTTTTT.

V is TRBV9 and J is TRBJ1-3; no firm D call. The CDR3 sequence is 12 residues long. In germline, CDR1 is SGDLS, CDR2 YYNGEE. V was cut by 5 bases and J by 5 bases, with 8 bases left in between. The CDR3 nucleotides read TGTGCCAGCAGAGATAACAGAAACACCATATATTTT. It translates to CASRDNRNTIYF.

J is TRBJ2-2 and V is TRBV28, with 14 bases fitting TRBD2. J was trimmed by 8 bases and V by 5 bases; bases with no gene match: 4. CDR3 size: 15 residues. Germline assignment: CDR1 MDHEN and CDR2 SYDVKM. CDR3 DNA: TGTGCCAGCAGTGGACTAGCGGGAGGTGGTGGGGAGCTGTTTTTT. This sequence encodes CASSGLAGGGGELFF.

With regard to this clone: The junction does not match germline at one end; this may be a read error. The V gene is TRBV7-7, the J gene TRBJ2-1, with 12 bases fitting TRBD2. In germline, CDR1 is SSHAT, CDR2 FNYEAQ (reference sequence). CDR3 length: 17 residues. CDR3 sequence: CASSATHGLAGRYEQFF. The CDR3 region has the DNA TGTGCTAGCAGCGCTACTCACGGACTAGCGGGACGGTATGAGCAGTTCTTC.

The chain's CDR3 is CASSLYGGQYYEQYF. The CDR3 nucleotides read TGTGCCAGCAGCTTATACGGCGGGCAATACTACGAGCAGTACTTC. The gene calls are TRBV13 and TRBJ2-7; the D gene is possibly TRBD2 (5 bases). The V and J ends lost 2 bases and 3 bases respectively, with 14 bases between them. In germline, CDR1 is PRHDT, CDR2 FYEKMQ (reference sequence). The CDR3 length is 15 residues.

This clone was observed a handful of times. The chain couples TRBV27 to TRBJ1-6; TRBD1 matches 8 bases. V dropped 7 bases and J dropped 7; count of bases not matched to a gene: 6. The CDR3 totals 14 residues. Looked up from germline, CDR1 is MNHEY and CDR2 is SMNVEV (reference sequence). This CDR3 is CASTPGGWNSPLHF. CDR3 DNA: TGTGCCAGCACTCCAGGGGGCTGGAATTCACCCCTCCACTTT.

This clone was detected only a few times. This chain uses TRBV5-1 with TRBJ2-2; unclear D gene. There are 14 residues in the CDR3. Germline lookup yields CDR1 SGHRS and CDR2 YFSETQ. The V and J ends lost 4 bases and 4 bases respectively, with 11 bases between them. The CDR3 DNA follows: TGCGCCAGCAGCGCCTTACAGTCCACCGGGGAGCTGTTTTTT. This codes for CASSALQSTGELFF.

The count of this clone is one. This chain uses TRBV13 with TRBJ1-3; the match to TRBD1 covers 7 bases. The V gene end was trimmed by 6 bases and the J gene end by 0 bases; junction bases not matched to a gene: 2. The length of the CDR3 is 14 residues. CDR1 PRHDT and CDR2 FYEKMQ come from the germline V gene (reference sequence). DNA for the CDR3: TGTGCCAGCAGGGGACAGAGCTCTGGAAACACCATATATTTT. This translates into CASRGQSSGNTIYF.